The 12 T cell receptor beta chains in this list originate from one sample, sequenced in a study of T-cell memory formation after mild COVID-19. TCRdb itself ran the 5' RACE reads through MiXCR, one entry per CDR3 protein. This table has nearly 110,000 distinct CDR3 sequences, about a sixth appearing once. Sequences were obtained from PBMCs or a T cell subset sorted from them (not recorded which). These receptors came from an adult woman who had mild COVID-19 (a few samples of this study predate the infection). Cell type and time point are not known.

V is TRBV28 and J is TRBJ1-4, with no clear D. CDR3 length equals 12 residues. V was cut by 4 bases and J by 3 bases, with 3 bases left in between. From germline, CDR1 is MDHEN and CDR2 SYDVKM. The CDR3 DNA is TGTGCCAGCAGTTGGGCTAATGAAAAACTGTTTTTT. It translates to CASSWANEKLFF.

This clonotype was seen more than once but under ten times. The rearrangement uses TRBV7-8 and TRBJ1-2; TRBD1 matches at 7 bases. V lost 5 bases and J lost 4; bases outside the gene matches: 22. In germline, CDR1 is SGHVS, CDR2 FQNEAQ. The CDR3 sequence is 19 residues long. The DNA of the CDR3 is TGTGCCAGCAGCCGAGACAGGGATGGGATTACGGGTCGACCCTATGGCTACACCTTC. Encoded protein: CASSRDRDGITGRPYGYTF. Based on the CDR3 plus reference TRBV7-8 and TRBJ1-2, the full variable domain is GAGVSQSPRYKVAKRGQDVALRCDPISGHVSLFWYQQALGQGPEFLTYFQNEAQLDKSGLPSDRFFAERPEGSVSTLKIQRTQQEDSAVYLCASSRDRDGITGRPYGYTFGSGTRLTVV.

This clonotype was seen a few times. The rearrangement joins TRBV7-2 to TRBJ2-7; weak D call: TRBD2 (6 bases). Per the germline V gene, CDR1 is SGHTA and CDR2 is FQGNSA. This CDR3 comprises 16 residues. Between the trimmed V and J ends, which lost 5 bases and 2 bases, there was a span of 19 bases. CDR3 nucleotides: TGTGCCAGCAGCATGCCTCTAGCGCTAGTCCCCTACGAGCAGTACTTC. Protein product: CASSMPLALVPYEQYF.

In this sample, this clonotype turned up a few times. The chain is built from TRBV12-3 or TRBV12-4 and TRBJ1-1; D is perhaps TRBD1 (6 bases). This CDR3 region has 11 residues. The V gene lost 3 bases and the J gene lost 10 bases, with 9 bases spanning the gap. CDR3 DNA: TGTGCCAGCAGTTTCAGGGGAGTAGCTTTCTTT. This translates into CASSFRGVAFF.

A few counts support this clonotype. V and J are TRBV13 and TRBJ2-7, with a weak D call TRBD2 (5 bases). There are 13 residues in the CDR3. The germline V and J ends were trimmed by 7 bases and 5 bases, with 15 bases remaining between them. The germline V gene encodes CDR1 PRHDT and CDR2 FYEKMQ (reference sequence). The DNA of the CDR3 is TGTGCCAGCACCCTAGGAGGAATTAACGAGCAGTACTTC. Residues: CASTLGGINEQYF.

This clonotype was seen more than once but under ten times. DNA of the CDR3: TGCGCCAGCACCCTAGGATCGGAAGCTTTCTTT. The encoded protein is CASTLGSEAFF. The rearrangement joins TRBV4-1 to TRBJ1-1; D is ambiguous. The germline V gene encodes CDR1 MGHRA and CDR2 YSYEKL. The CDR3 has 11 residues. V lost 7 bases and J 8 bases, leaving 11 bases between the germline ends.

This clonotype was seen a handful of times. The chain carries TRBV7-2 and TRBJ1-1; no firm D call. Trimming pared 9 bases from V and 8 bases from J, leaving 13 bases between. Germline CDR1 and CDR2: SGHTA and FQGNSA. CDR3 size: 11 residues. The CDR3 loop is CASTNGGEAFF. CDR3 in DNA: TGTGCCAGTACGAATGGAGGGGAAGCTTTCTTT.

This CDR3 is CASSLPGQNYEQYF. CDR3 in DNA: TGTGCCAGCAGCCTCCCGGGACAGAACTACGAGCAGTACTTC. The chain carries TRBV5-5 and TRBJ2-7, with TRBD1 identical over 7 bases. The CDR3 is 14 amino acids. Germline values: CDR1 SGHKS, CDR2 YYEKEE (reference sequence). V was pared by 4 bases and J by 3 bases, with 7 bases of the junction left unmatched.

The CDR3 loop is CASSYGRQVPPETQYF. The CDR3, as DNA: TGTGCCAGCAGTTATGGCCGACAGGTCCCACCGGAGACCCAGTACTTC. The chain has TRBV6-6 and TRBJ2-5; D possibly corresponds to TRBD1 (6 bases). With 3 bases removed from V and 5 bases from J, the gap between germline ends came to 19 bases. Germline V gene sequence: CDR1 MNHNY, CDR2 SVGAGI (reference sequence). CDR3 length equals 16 residues.

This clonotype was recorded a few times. In DNA, the CDR3 is TGTGCCAGCAGTGCGGGAGGGCGGTCTGGCAATGAGCAGTTCTTC. Its protein is CASSAGGRSGNEQFF. This chain joins TRBV2 and TRBJ2-1; 8 nucleotides align to TRBD2. The V segment lost 4 bases and the J segment 6 bases; nucleotides outside the gene matches: 8. The CDR3 consists of 15 residues. From germline, CDR1 is SNHLY and CDR2 FYNNEI.

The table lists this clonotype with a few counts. The CDR3 reads CASSFGGIGYEQYF. In DNA, the CDR3 is TGTGCCAGCAGCTTTGGGGGTATAGGCTACGAGCAGTACTTC. The V call is TRBV11-2, the J call TRBJ2-7; D may correspond to TRBD1 or TRBD2 (5 bases each). The ends were cut back, 3 bases at V and 3 bases at J, with 12 bases in the middle. Per the germline V gene, CDR1 is SGHAT and CDR2 is FQNNGV. This CDR3 spans 14 amino acids.

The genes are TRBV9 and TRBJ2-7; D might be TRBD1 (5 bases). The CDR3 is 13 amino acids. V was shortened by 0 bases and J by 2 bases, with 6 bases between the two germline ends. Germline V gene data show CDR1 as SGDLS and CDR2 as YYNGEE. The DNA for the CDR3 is TGTGCCAGCAGCGTAGGACAGACCTACGAGCAGTACTTC. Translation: CASSVGQTYEQYF.